This T cell receptor beta chain was documented in a study of T cell repertoires in cytomegalovirus infection (dated by TCRdb to the late 2010s). A note on the overall study: The HLA type of each donor mattered for the analysis, because public TCR beta signatures pointed to carriage of CMV infection along with the matching HLA type.

Data came from an Illumina HiSeq 1500. TCRdb reprocessing: public reads trimmed at Q25 with fastp, clones called with MiXCR, in-frame beta chains kept. Each record represents a unique CDR3 protein, reported with the most common genes and DNA among its rows. Here the sample has some 300,000 distinct CDR3 sequences; about 9.2% occur a single time. The biggest ten clones account for around 2.4% of the sample. Comment on this clonotype: Its target antigen remains unknown. A read error may be the cause here, since a much bigger clone is one base away.

Overall study results and their limits: The ex vivo response was dominated by HLA-C-restricted CMV-specific TCR beta clonotypes, which also provided the single most frequent clonotype in two of eight donors. In both this cohort and an independent cohort of 350 to 400 donors, the cumulative frequency of public TCR beta family members distinguished carriers of CMV infection plus the relevant HLA type.

Material for sequencing was PBMCs. This receptor was identified in a human donor in good health (CMV status not recorded). Some clones in this sample may be carry-over from other donors' samples.

The CDR3 reads CASSPGTGPGNTIYF. The bases read TGTGCCAGCAGCCCTGGGACAGGGCCTGGAAACACCATATATTTT. The chain joins TRBV6-5 to TRBJ1-3; 9 of the junction bases match TRBD1. From V the trimming removes 6 bases and from J it removes 2 bases, while the gene matches leave 5 bases of the junction unaccounted for. The cysteine opens and the phenylalanine closes a CDR3 of 15 amino acids. Here the CDR3 DNA is all that survives: 45 bases in frame from base 1. CDR1 and CDR2, looked up from the germline V gene, are MNHEY and SVGAGI.